The 3 T cell receptor beta chains listed next were all sequenced from one sample in a study of blood T cell repertoires in COVID-19. Here immunoSEQ multiplex PCR was the method, and the copy in TCRdb shows in-frame clones only, minus some. The sample includes 120,000 or so clones, over 75% seen only once; the top ten take about 1%. Sequenced input: peripheral blood. These TCRs come from an elderly woman with acute or convalescent COVID-19.

V and J are TRBV28 and TRBJ1-5; D remains ambiguous. Germline assignment: CDR1 MDHEN and CDR2 SYDVKM. The V and J ends lost 7 bases and 0 bases respectively, with 16 bases between them. CDR3 length: 16 amino acids. This CDR3 reads CASTQLGGISNQPQHF. CDR3 bases: TGTGCCAGCACCCAGTTGGGAGGCATTAGCAATCAGCCCCAGCATTTT. Full variable domain (outside the CDR3, taken from reference TRBV28 and TRBJ1-5): DVKVTQSSRYLVKRTGEKVFLECVQDMDHENMFWYRQDPGLGLRLIYFSYDVKMKEKGDIPEGYSVSREKKERFSLILESASTNQTSMYLCASTQLGGISNQPQHFGDGTRLSIL.

The J gene is TRBJ1-2, the V gene TRBV21-1. TRBV21-1 is shown as a pseudogene. The CDR3 is 13 residues long. CDR3 nucleotide sequence: TGTGCCAGCAGGCGCGGGGCAACTAATGGCTACACCTTC. The encoded protein is CASRRGATNGYTF.

In DNA form, the CDR3 reads TGTGCCAGCAGCCTACTTACGACTAGTAATGAGCAGTTCTTC. Encoded protein: CASSLLTTSNEQFF. This sequence joins TRBV2 and TRBJ2-1, with D maybe TRBD2 (6 bases). CDR1 is SNHLY and CDR2 is FYNNEI in the germline V gene. This CDR3 has 14 amino acids. The V and J ends lost 6 bases and 7 bases respectively, with 16 bases between them.